This T cell receptor beta chain derives from a study of blood T cells in healthy people across ages (dated by TCRdb to the mid-2010s). With respect to the entire study: In model experiments, roughly one uniquely barcoded TCR beta cDNA molecule per two T cells was captured by template switching. Using deep sequencing normalized with unique cDNA molecular identifiers, the study measured how TCR beta repertoire diversity changes with age. Four age groups were formed from the donors: young (average approximately 15 years), middle-aged (approximately 42), aged (62) and long-lived (around 82). To avoid experimental bias, donors of different ages were distributed randomly across sequencing lanes. Using the same blood draw, the study looked at two additional independent replicas of 1 million unique cDNA reads for two donors, one aged 18 to 30 and the other aged 80 or older.

The 39 donors, aged about 6 to 95 years, were systemically healthy Caucasian individuals from Russia. Ten milliliters of peripheral blood were drawn from each donor into EDTA-treated Vacutainer tubes. Ficoll-Paque density-gradient centrifugation was used to isolate PBMCs, with at least 6.5 million per sample. Total RNA, at least 6 micrograms per sample, was extracted from PBMCs with Trizol reagent. Naive CD45RAhigh/CD27high T cell percentages were measured by flow cytometry on a PBMC aliquot from every donor. What the authors observed across the whole study: Observed TCR beta diversity correlated strongly with the percentage of naive T cells measured by flow cytometry. Observed TCR beta diversity per million T cells fell roughly linearly with age, and a significant reduction was already apparent by age roughly 40. Because the CMV infection status of the donors was unknown, age-related changes in expanded clonotypes may potentially have been confounded. Bulk unsorted PBMC profiling prevented conclusive comparison of naive and antigen-experienced compartments. Compared with the aged group, the long-lived group had more naive CD4+ T cells, fewer expanded clones and increased TCR diversity, suggesting age selection. Estimates of total diversity based on one million sequenced T cells were considered lower bounds and underestimates.

The CDR3 starts with the cysteine, ends with the phenylalanine, and has 15 residues. Solely the CDR3 DNA is kept, with 45 bases framed from the first base. CDR1 SGHTA and CDR2 FQGNSA are derived from the germline V gene. Concerning this clonotype: Its antigen is still unknown. One junction end disagrees with the germline gene, perhaps due to a read error.

To prepare the library, 5' RACE was applied. Instrument on record: Illumina HiSeq 2500. A second PCR of roughly 7 to 11 cycles was performed with a sample-barcoded 5' primer and a J-beta primer mix. A unique molecular identifier was introduced onto each TCR beta cDNA molecule by a template-switch 5' adaptor carrying 12 random nucleotides. Each sample yielded at least 3 million CDR3-containing paired-end reads. All of the RNA was converted into first-strand cDNA using the Mint cDNA synthesis kit, with a TRBC-specific oligonucleotide serving as the primer. After uracil-DNA glycosylase treatment, a first 18-cycle PCR used universal primers M1SS and BC2_uni_R on all cDNA. The study's processing was this. Normalization of each sample was performed by random selection of 1 million high-quality reads, each carrying a distinct molecular identifier. Reads sharing molecular identifiers were discarded rather than binned into consensus sequences. CDR3 identification, clonotype clustering and error correction used MiTCR with a Q25 quality threshold and the strictest error-elimination algorithm. A nonparametric unseen species model with Euler transformation was used to estimate lower-bound total TCR beta diversity. Through fastp at Q25 and MiXCR, TCRdb rebuilt clones from the public reads, retaining in-frame beta chains. Every CDR3 protein is listed once, alongside the most common genes and DNA of its rows. These V and J calls are TCRdb output, not the study's own analysis. The sample profile shows 1.5 million to 2 million distinct CDR3 sequences; about 50% of them were found once. The biggest ten clones account for around 2.1% of the sample.

This chain is built from TRBV7-2 and TRBJ2-7; a tentative D match to TRBD2 spans 5 bases. The sequenced material came from blood. The TCR sequence derives from a woman aged 40 to 50 in good health. Here is the DNA: TGTGCCAGCAGCTTACAAGGCAGCGGCTCCTACGAGCGGTACTTC. The encoded protein is CASSLQGSGSYERYF.